These 14 T cell receptor beta chains were sequenced from one sample in a study of human T cells and chemical hapten exposure. Time point defined: pre-sensitization, week 0. This sample's treatment: therapeutic diphenylcyclopropenone sensitization with weekly scalp DPC. TCRdb recomputed calls from the RACE reads with MiXCR, one row per CDR3 protein. This sample has about 380,000 distinct CDR3 sequences, with approximately 5.1% found just once. The source was whole blood, collected in connection with sensitization to the hapten diphenylcyclopropenone (DPC). These receptors were collected from a woman between 45 and 65 years old with alopecia areata. Some clones in this sample may be carry-over from other donors' samples.

The chain links TRBV7-6 to TRBJ2-5; D ambiguous. V lost 6 bases and J lost 5, with 13 bases in between. Germline-derived CDR1 and CDR2 are SGHVS and FNYEAQ. This CDR3 contains 13 residues. CDR3 coding DNA: TGTGCCAGCAGGCCCCCGGTGGTGGAGACCCAGTACTTC. Protein product: CASRPPVVETQYF.

This clonotype was seen repeatedly, ten times or more. The V call is TRBV5-1, the J call TRBJ2-1; TRBD1 matches at 7 bases. Trimming removed 6 bases from V and 5 bases from J; junction bases left unmatched: 5. CDR3 length: 13 residues. Germline-derived CDR1 and CDR2 are SGHRS and YFSETQ. The CDR3 spells CASTPQGNNEQFF. Here the CDR3 DNA reads TGCGCCAGCACCCCACAGGGGAACAATGAGCAGTTCTTC.

In its sample, this clonotype was seen many times. This sequence joins TRBV5-6 and TRBJ1-2, with D perhaps matching TRBD1 (5 bases). Germline CDR1 SGHDT, CDR2 YYEEEE. The ends were cut back, 1 base at V and 5 bases at J, with 21 bases in the middle. The CDR3 has 17 residues. The CDR3 spells CASSLLPGARGLYGYTF. The DNA of the CDR3 is TGTGCCAGCAGCTTGCTCCCTGGGGCGAGGGGACTATATGGCTACACCTTC. Filled out from reference TRBV5-6 and TRBJ1-2, the complete variable domain reads DAGVTQSPTHLIKTRGQQVTLRCSPKSGHDTVSWYQQALGQGPQFIFQYYEEEERQRGNFPDRFSGHQFPNYSSELNVNALLLGDSALYLCASSLLPGARGLYGYTFGSGTRLTVV.

V is TRBV3-1 and J is TRBJ2-1; maybe TRBD1 (6 bases). In germline, CDR1 is LGHDT, CDR2 YNNKEL (reference sequence). Deletions cut 4 bases from V and 1 base from J, with 14 bases between. This CDR3 region has 16 residues. CDR3 coding DNA: TGTGCCAGCAGCCGACTTTTGGGGGCTTCCTACAATGAGCAGTTCTTC. Its protein product is CASSRLLGASYNEQFF.

This chain uses TRBV24-1 with TRBJ1-2; D is uncertain. Trimming left V 3 bases short and J 3 bases short, with 10 bases between. The CDR3 spans 14 residues. The V gene's germline CDR1 is KGHDR and CDR2 SFDVKD. For the CDR3, the DNA is TGTGCCACCAGTGATGGTGGCAGAGACTATGGCTACACCTTC. This codes for CATSDGGRDYGYTF.

The chain recombines TRBV20-1 with TRBJ1-4, with 9 bases matching TRBD1. The V gene end was trimmed by 3 bases and the J gene end by 7 bases; junction bases not matched to a gene: 9. CDR1 and CDR2 from the germline V gene are DFQATT and SNEGSKA (reference sequence). This CDR3 has 15 residues. CDR3 bases: TGCAGTGCTAGGCGGACAGGGGCTTGGGGTGAAAAACTGTTTTTT. Its protein is CSARRTGAWGEKLFF.

In this sample, this clonotype turned up many times. This rearrangement joins TRBV25-1 to TRBJ1-2; a possible D gene is TRBD1 (6 bases). Between the trimmed V and J ends, which lost 3 bases and 3 bases, there was a span of 11 bases. Germline V lookup: CDR1 MGHDK, CDR2 SYGVNS. The CDR3 has 14 residues. The CDR3 nucleotides are TGTGCCAGCAGTGAGACAGGCCGAGACTATGGCTACACCTTC. Translated, it gives CASSETGRDYGYTF.

At least ten counts were recorded for this clonotype. This chain connects TRBV4-1 to TRBJ2-1; perhaps TRBD2 as D (6 bases). The V and J ends lost 1 base and 6 bases respectively, with 13 bases between them. This CDR3 region has 15 residues. CDR1 and CDR2 from the germline V gene are MGHRA and YSYEKL. CDR3 nucleotides: TGCGCCAGCAGCCAAGTAACGGGAGTGGGCAATGAGCAGTTCTTC. Its protein is CASSQVTGVGNEQFF.

At least ten counts were recorded for this clonotype. V and J are TRBV29-1 and TRBJ2-7; TRBD1 matches 7 bases. This CDR3 has 12 residues. CDR1 SQVTM and CDR2 ANQGSEA come from the germline V gene. V shed 4 bases, J shed 6 bases, and the junction held 6 bases outside the gene matches. For the CDR3, the DNA is TGCAGCGTTGTACAGGGGAAGGGCGAGCAGTACTTC. It is translated as CSVVQGKGEQYF.

The genes are TRBV29-1 and TRBJ2-7, with 7 bases lining up with TRBD1. CDR3 length: 15 amino acids. After removal of 7 bases from V and 5 bases from J, the junction contained 17 bases not matched to a gene. Germline CDR1 is SQVTM and CDR2 is ANQGSEA. CDR3: CSAQGRQGMGHEQYF. The DNA for the CDR3 is TGCAGCGCCCAGGGCCGACAGGGAATGGGCCACGAGCAGTACTTC.

Ten or more counts support this clonotype. V gene TRBV7-3 combines with J gene TRBJ1-2; 7 nucleotides line up with TRBD1. The CDR3 has 13 amino acids. V lost 5 bases to trimming and J lost 5 bases; unmatched junction nucleotides: 5. The germline V gene encodes CDR1 SGHTA and CDR2 FQGTGA. The CDR3 region is CASSPGQAYGYTF. In DNA, the CDR3 is TGTGCCAGCAGCCCCGGACAGGCATATGGCTACACCTTC.

Only a few counts were recorded for this clonotype. The CDR3 region has the DNA TGCAGCGTTCTTGATCGATATGAAAAACTGTTTTTT. This gives the protein CSVLDRYEKLFF. The genes are TRBV29-1 and TRBJ1-4; D gene ambiguous. Germline CDR1 and CDR2: SQVTM and ANQGSEA. The length of the CDR3 is 12 residues. Trimming removed 5 bases from V and 6 bases from J, with 10 bases in between. The full variable domain, in which reference TRBV29-1 and TRBJ1-4 provide the parts outside the CDR3, is SAVISQKPSRDICQRGTSLTIQCQVDSQVTMMFWYRQQPGQSLTLIATANQGSEATYESGFVIDKFPISRPNLTFSTLTVSNMSPEDSSIYLCSVLDRYEKLFFGSGTQLSVL.

This clonotype was counted only a few times. CDR3 protein: CASSPARTVSSYNSPLHF. In nucleotides, the CDR3 is TGTGCCAGCAGCCCAGCCCGGACAGTCAGCTCCTATAATTCACCCCTCCACTTT. This chain uses TRBV7-8 with TRBJ1-6, with D possibly matching TRBD1 (6 bases). Trimming took off 5 bases at V and 0 bases at J, with 17 bases between the two ends. The V gene's germline CDR1 is SGHVS and CDR2 FQNEAQ. The CDR3 runs 18 residues.

This clonotype occurred once. Possible read error: a much larger clone is one base away. The chain carries TRBV15 and TRBJ2-4, with D possibly matching TRBD2 (6 bases). Germline V CDR1 and CDR2: LNHNV, YYDKDF (reference sequence). The CDR3 totals 18 residues. The CDR3 nucleotides are TGTGCCGCCAGCAGAGCCCCAATGGGGGGTCTAGCCAAAAACATTCAGTACTTC. This gives the protein CAASRAPMGGLAKNIQYF. Complete variable domain (other parts from reference TRBV15 and TRBJ2-4): DAMVIQNPRYQVTQFGKPVTLSCSQTLNHNVMYWYQQKSSQAPKLLFHYYDKDFNNEADTPDNFQSRRPNTSFCFLDIRSPGLGDTAMYLCAASRAPMGGLAKNIQYFGAGTRLSVL.